This T cell receptor beta chain was identified in a study of identifying expanded T cells in peripheral blood. General study findings and limits: Across healthy donors, higher total template counts meant significantly greater roughly two-week count variance. Technical replicates showed about 1.1 changed clones; two weeks 15 to 20; four weeks 19.

On this clone itself: Antigen specificity is unknown.

Clones were read by immunoSEQ multiplex PCR, and TCRdb kept only the in-frame ones, dropping some. The sample holds about 78,000 clones, 84% seen once. During the collection period, no donor immune events like infections were recorded. This TCR derives from a person aged 18 to 75 in good health. The specimen was blood.

CDR3 residues: CASRSGTGSYEQYF. The CDR3 DNA sequence: TGTGCCAGTAGGTCAGGAACAGGTAGCTACGAGCAGTACTTC. The chain has TRBV19 and TRBJ2-7, with D possibly TRBD1 on 5 matching bases. V was shortened by 6 bases and J by 3 bases, with 15 bases between the two germline ends. This CDR3 region has 14 residues. Germline loops: CDR1 LNHDA, CDR2 SQIVND (reference sequence).